This TCR beta chain is drawn from a study of blood T cell repertoires in COVID-19. About the study: Specimens from acute and convalescent COVID-19 originated in the United States, Italy and Spain.

TCRdb keeps only in-frame clones here, not all; method: immunoSEQ multiplex PCR. The table lists around 440,000 clones, approximately 88% of them singletons. Seattle researchers signed up patients amid active infection and tracked them longitudinally. There are a few counts of this clone. CDR3 length: 13 amino acids. Germline V gene lookup returns CDR1 MNHEY and CDR2 SVGAGI. V was cut by 6 bases and J by 6 bases, with 12 bases left in between. The chain combines TRBV6-5 with TRBJ1-5; D may be TRBD1 (6 bases). The sequencing input was peripheral blood. This TCR came from a woman in her forties or fifties with COVID-19, enrolled during active disease. The CDR3 region has the DNA TGTGCCAGCAGGGACAGCCCGGGTCAGCCCCAGCATTTT. Its translation is CASRDSPGQPQHF.